This T cell receptor (beta chain) was sequenced in a study of blood T cell repertoires in COVID-19. Original analysis: Amplification from reference gene primers served as the basis for estimated nucleated cell counts. Generated by immunoSEQ multiplex PCR, the TCRdb table keeps only in-frame clones and is missing some. That table furnishes V, J and clone size, whereas the DNA furnished D and trimming. The sample holds about 160,000 clones, approximately 82% seen once. Between the trimmed V and J ends, which lost 3 bases and 4 bases, there was a span of 16 bases. The CDR3 is 15 amino acids. CDR1 is MDHEN, CDR2 SYDVKM, per germline.

This chain uses TRBV28 with TRBJ2-7, with D possibly matching TRBD2 (6 bases). Sequencing used peripheral blood. The receptor comes from a woman in her forties with COVID-19, enrolled during active disease. The chain's CDR3 is CASSFGGRRRYEQYF. The CDR3 DNA sequence: TGTGCCAGCAGTTTCGGGGGACGGAGGAGGTACGAGCAGTACTTC.